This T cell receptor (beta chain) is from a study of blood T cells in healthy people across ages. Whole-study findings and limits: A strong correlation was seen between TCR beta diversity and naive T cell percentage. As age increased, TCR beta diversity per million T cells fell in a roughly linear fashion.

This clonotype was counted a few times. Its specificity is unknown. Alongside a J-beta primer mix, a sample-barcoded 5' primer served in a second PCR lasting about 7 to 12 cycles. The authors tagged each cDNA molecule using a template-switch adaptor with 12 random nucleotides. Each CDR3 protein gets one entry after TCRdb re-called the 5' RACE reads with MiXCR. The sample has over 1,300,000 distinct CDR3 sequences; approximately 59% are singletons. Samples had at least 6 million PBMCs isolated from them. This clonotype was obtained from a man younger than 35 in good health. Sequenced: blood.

The CDR3 DNA follows: TGCAGCGTTAAACTCGCTGGGGCCAACGTCCTGACTTTC. It is translated as CSVKLAGANVLTF. This chain connects TRBV29-1 to TRBJ2-6; no reliable D call. V was pared by 5 bases and J by 2 bases, with 7 bases between. Per the germline V gene, CDR1 is SQVTM and CDR2 is ANQGSEA. This CDR3 has 13 residues.